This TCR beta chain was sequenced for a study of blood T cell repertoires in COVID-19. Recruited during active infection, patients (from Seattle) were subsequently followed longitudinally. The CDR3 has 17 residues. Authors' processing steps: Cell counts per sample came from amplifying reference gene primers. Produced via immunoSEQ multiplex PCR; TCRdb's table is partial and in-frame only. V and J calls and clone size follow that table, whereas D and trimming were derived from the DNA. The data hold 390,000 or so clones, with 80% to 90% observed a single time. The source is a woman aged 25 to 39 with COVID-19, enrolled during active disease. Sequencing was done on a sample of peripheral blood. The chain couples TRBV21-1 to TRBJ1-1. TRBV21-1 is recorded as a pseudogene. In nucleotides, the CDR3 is TGTGCCAGCAGCAAAATGCGGGGCAGTAATATAGCTAATGAAGCTTTCTTT. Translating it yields CASSKMRGSNIANEAFF.